This T cell receptor (beta chain) was obtained from a study of T cell repertoires in aging, cancer and after chemotherapy. TCR beta rearrangements were amplified from peripheral blood genomic DNA. Multiplex touch-down PCR with TRB-A/B primers amplified rearranged V-D-J TRB sequences. TCRdb passed the multiplex PCR reads through MiXCR, listing each CDR3 protein once. The table has about 2,600 distinct CDR3 sequences, roughly three fifths seen once. The CDR3 loop spans 13 amino acids. Per the germline V gene, CDR1 is LNHDA and CDR2 is SQIVND (reference sequence). Trimming cost V 7 bases and J 2 bases, with 10 bases left between them.

The sequence was obtained from a human donor with a solid tumor. The J gene is TRBJ2-3, the V gene TRBV19, with a possible D match to TRBD2 (7 bases). The sample comprised blood. The CDR3 nucleotides are TGTGCCAGTACGCGGGGGCTCACAGATACGCAGTATTTT. This codes for CASTRGLTDTQYF.